This T cell receptor beta chain appears in the sequencing data of a study of blood T cell repertoires in COVID-19. Overall study: PBMCs, B-cell-depleted T cells, or T cells were the source of the cDNA or gDNA that made up the material.

Produced via immunoSEQ multiplex PCR; TCRdb's table is partial and in-frame only. Among roughly 200,000 clones listed, more than 80% were seen once. Sequenced: peripheral blood. This clonotype was obtained from a woman aged 40 to 50 with COVID-19, enrolled during active disease.

CDR3 sequence reads: CASSTDSNTGELFF. CDR3 in DNA: TGTGCCAGCAGTACGGACTCGAACACCGGGGAGCTGTTTTTT. The V gene is TRBV6-2 or TRBV6-3, the J gene TRBJ2-2; TRBD2 is a possible D gene (5 bases). Germline CDR1 reads MNHEY; CDR2 reads SVGEGT. V lost 5 bases and J 0 bases, leaving 7 bases between the germline ends. The CDR3 runs 14 residues.